The T cell receptor (beta chain) described here comes from a study of blood T cell repertoires in COVID-19. Study background: Acute-phase and convalescent COVID-19 samples originated in the United States, Italy and Spain.

Generated by immunoSEQ multiplex PCR, the TCRdb table keeps only in-frame clones and is missing some. The sample holds just under 65,000 clones, about 82% seen once. The V gene's germline CDR1 is GTSNPN and CDR2 SVGIG (reference sequence). The CDR3 consists of 12 residues. Trimming removed 0 bases from V and 9 bases from J, with 9 bases in between. Source material: peripheral blood. The TCR originated in a human donor in a cohort sampled during active COVID-19. This sequence joins TRBV30 and TRBJ1-5, with unresolved D. This CDR3 is CAWSVRGSPQHF. The CDR3 nucleotides read TGTGCCTGGAGTGTAAGAGGGTCGCCCCAGCATTTT.